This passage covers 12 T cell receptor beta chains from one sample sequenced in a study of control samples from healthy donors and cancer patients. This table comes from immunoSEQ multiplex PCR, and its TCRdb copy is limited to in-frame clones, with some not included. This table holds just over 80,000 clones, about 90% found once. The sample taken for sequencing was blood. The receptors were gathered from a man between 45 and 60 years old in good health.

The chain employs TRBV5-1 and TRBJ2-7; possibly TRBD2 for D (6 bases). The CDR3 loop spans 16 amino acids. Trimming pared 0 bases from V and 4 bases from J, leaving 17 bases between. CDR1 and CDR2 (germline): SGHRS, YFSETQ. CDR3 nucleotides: TGCGCCAGCAGCTTGGAAGGAGCGGGTATGGGGTACGAGCAGTACTTC. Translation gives CASSLEGAGMGYEQYF.

The CDR3: CASSVRDSQAETQYF. DNA for the CDR3: TGTGCCAGCAGCGTCCGGGACAGTCAGGCTGAGACCCAGTACTTC. The chain employs TRBV9 and TRBJ2-5, with 7 bases matching TRBD1. The trim removed 2 bases at V and 5 bases at J, leaving 9 bases unmatched. Germline CDR1 SGDLS, CDR2 YYNGEE. This CDR3 spans 15 amino acids.

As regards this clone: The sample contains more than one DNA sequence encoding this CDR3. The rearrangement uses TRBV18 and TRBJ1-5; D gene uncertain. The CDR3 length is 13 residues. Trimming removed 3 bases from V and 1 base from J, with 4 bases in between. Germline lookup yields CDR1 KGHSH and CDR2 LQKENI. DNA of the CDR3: TGTGCCAGCTCACCGGCGAGCAATCAGCCCCAGCATTTT. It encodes CASSPASNQPQHF.

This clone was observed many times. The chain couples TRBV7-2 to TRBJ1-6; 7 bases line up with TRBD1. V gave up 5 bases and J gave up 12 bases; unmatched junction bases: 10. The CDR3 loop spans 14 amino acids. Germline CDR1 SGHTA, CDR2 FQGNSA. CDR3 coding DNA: TGTGCCAGCAGCCGGGGACAGACTTTAGGACCCCTCCACTTT. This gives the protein CASSRGQTLGPLHF.

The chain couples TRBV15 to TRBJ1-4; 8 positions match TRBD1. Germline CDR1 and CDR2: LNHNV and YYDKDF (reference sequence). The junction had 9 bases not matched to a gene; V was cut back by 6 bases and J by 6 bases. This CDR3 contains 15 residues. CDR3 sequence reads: CATRGEGTGHEKLFF. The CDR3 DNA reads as TGTGCCACCAGGGGGGAAGGGACAGGTCATGAAAAACTGTTTTTT.

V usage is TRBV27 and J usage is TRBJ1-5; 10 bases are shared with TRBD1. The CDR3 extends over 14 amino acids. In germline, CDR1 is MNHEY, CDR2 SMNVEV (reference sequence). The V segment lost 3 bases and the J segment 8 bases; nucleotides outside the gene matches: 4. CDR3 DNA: TGTGCCAGCAGTTTTGGACAGGGGGATAAGCCCCAGCATTTT. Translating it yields CASSFGQGDKPQHF.

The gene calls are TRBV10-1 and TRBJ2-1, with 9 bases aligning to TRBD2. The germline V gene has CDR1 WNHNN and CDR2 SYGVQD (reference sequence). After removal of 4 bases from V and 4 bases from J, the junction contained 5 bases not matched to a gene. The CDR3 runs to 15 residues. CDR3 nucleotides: TGCGCCAGCAGTGCTTCGGCGGGGGGGTACAATGAGCAGTTCTTC. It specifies CASSASAGGYNEQFF.

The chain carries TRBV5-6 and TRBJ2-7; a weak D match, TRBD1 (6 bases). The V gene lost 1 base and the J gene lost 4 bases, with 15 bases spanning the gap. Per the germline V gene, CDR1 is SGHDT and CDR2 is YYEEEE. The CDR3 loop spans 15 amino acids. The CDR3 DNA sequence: TGTGCCAGCAGCTTGCGAACAGGGTTGGTGTACGAGCAGTACTTC. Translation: CASSLRTGLVYEQYF.

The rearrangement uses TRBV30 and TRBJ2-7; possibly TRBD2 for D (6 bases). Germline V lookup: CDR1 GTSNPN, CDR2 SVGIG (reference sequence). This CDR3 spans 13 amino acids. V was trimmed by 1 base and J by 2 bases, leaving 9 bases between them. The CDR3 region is CAWSEGLAYEQYF. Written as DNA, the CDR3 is TGTGCCTGGAGTGAGGGACTGGCCTACGAGCAGTACTTC.

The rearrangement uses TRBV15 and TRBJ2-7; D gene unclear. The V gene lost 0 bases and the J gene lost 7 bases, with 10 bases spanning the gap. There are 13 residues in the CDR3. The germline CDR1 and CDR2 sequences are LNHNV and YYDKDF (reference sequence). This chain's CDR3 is CATSRDSVSEQYF. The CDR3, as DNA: TGTGCCACCAGCAGAGATTCGGTGAGTGAGCAGTACTTC.

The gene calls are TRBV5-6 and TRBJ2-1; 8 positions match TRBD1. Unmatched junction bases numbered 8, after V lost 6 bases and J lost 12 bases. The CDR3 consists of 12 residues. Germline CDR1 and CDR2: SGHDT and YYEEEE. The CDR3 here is CASTPDRVGQFF. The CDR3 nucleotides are TGTGCCAGCACCCCGGACAGGGTTGGGCAGTTCTTC. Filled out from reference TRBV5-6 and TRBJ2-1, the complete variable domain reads DAGVTQSPTHLIKTRGQQVTLRCSPKSGHDTVSWYQQALGQGPQFIFQYYEEEERQRGNFPDRFSGHQFPNYSSELNVNALLLGDSALYLCASTPDRVGQFFGPGTRLTVL.

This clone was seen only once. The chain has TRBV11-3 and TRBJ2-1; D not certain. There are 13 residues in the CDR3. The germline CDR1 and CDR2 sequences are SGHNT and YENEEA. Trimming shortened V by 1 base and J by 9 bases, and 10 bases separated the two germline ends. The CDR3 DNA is TGTGCCAGCAGCTTAGGGTTCTCGGGTGAGCAGTTCTTC. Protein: CASSLGFSGEQFF.